Each of the 2 T cell receptor beta chains below was sequenced from the same sample in a study of control samples from healthy donors and cancer patients. The method was immunoSEQ multiplex PCR; TCRdb's version includes in-frame clones alone and lacks a portion of them. This sample yields approximately 120,000 clones, of which around 89% are seen a single time; approximately 18% belongs to the top ten. Material for sequencing was blood. Receptors originate from a woman aged 50 to 65 in good health.

This chain uses TRBV6-1 with TRBJ1-2; D is undetermined. Per germline, CDR1 MNHNS and CDR2 SASEGT. CDR3 length: 12 amino acids. V lost 3 bases and J lost 5, with 7 bases in between. CDR3 amino acids: CASSDGLYGYTF. In nucleotides, the CDR3 is TGTGCCAGCAGTGACGGTTTATATGGCTACACCTTC.

This chain links TRBV7-3 with TRBJ1-6; possible D gene TRBD1, 6 bases. V lost 0 bases, J lost 7 bases, and 7 bases lay in between. This CDR3 has 14 residues. Germline V CDR1 and CDR2: SGHTA, FQGTGA. This chain's CDR3 is CASSLTGTNSPLHF. The DNA of the CDR3 is TGTGCCAGCAGCTTAACCGGGACAAATTCACCCCTCCACTTT.